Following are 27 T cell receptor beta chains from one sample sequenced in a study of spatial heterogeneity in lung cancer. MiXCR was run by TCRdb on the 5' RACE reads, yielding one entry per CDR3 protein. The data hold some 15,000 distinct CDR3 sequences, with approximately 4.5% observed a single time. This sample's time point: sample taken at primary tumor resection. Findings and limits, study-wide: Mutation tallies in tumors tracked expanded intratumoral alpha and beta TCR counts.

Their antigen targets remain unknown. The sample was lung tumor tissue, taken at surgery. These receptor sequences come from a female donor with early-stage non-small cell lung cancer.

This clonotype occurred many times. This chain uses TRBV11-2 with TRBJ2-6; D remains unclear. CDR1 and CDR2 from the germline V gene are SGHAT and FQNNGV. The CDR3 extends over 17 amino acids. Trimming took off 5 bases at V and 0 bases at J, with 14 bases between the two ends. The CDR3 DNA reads TGTGCCAGCAGCCTACAACTTCGCCCCTCTGGGGCCAACGTCCTGACTTTC. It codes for CASSLQLRPSGANVLTF.

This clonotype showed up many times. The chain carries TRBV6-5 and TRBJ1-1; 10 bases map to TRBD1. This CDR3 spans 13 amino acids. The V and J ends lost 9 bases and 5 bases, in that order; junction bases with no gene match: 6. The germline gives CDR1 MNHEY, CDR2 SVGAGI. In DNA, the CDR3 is TGTGCCAGTGTACGACAGGGGGCGACTGAAGCTTTCTTT. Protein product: CASVRQGATEAFF.

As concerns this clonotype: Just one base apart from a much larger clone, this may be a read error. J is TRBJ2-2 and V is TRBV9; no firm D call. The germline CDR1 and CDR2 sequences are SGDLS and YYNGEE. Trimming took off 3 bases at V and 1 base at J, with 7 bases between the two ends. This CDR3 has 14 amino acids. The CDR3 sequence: CASSAAVNTGELFF. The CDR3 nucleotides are TGTGCCAGCAGCGCAGCTGTGAACACCGGGGAGCTGTTTTTT. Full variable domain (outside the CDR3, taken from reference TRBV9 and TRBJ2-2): DSGVTQTPKHLITATGQRVTLRCSPRSGDLSVYWYQQSLDQGLQFLIQYYNGEERAKGNILERFSAQQFPDLHSELNLSSLELGDSALYFCASSAAVNTGELFFGEGSRLTVL.

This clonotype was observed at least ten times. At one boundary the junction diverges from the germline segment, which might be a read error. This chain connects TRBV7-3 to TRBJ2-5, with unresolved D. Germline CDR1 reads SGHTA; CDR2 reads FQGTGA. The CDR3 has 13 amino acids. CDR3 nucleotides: TGTGCCAGCAGCCGAGAACTACAAGGGACCCAGTACTTC. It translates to CASSRELQGTQYF.

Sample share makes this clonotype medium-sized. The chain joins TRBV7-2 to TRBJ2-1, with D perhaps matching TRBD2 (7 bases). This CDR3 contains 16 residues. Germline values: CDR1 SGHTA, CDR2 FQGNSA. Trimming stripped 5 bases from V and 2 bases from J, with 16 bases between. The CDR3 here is CASSTQGGVTYNEQFF. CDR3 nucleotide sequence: TGTGCCAGCAGCACCCAAGGGGGGGTCACCTACAATGAGCAGTTCTTC. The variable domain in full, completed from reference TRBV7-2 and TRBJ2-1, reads GAGVSQSPSNKVTEKGKDVELRCDPISGHTALYWYRQSLGQGLEFLIYFQGNSAPDKSGLPSDRFSAERTGGSVSTLTIQRTQQEDSAVYLCASSTQGGVTYNEQFFGPGTRLTVL.

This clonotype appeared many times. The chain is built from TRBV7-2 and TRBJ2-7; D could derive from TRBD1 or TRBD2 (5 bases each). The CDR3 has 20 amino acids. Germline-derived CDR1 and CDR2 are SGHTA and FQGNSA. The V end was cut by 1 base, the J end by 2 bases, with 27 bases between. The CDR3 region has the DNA TGTGCCAGCAGCTTAGGATTTTGGGGCCACAGGAGACGAGGGACCTACGAGCAGTACTTC. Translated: CASSLGFWGHRRRGTYEQYF.

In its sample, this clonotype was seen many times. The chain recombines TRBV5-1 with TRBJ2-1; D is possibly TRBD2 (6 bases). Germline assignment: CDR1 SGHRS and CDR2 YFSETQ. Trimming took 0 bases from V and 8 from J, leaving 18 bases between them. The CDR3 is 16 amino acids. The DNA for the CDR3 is TGCGCCAGCAGCTTGGCCGGGTTAGCGGATGGGCATGAGCAGTTCTTC. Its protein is CASSLAGLADGHEQFF. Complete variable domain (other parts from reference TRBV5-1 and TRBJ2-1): KAGVTQTPRYLIKTRGQQVTLSCSPISGHRSVSWYQQTPGQGLQFLFEYFSETQRNKGNFPGRFSGRQFSNSRSEMNVSTLELGDSALYLCASSLAGLADGHEQFFGPGTRLTVL.

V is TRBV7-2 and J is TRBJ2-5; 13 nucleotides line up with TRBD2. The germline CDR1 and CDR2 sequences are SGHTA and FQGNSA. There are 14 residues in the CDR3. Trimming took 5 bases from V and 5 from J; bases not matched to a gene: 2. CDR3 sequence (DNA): TGTGCCAGCAGCAAGGGACTAGCGGGGGAGACCCAGTACTTC. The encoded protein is CASSKGLAGETQYF.

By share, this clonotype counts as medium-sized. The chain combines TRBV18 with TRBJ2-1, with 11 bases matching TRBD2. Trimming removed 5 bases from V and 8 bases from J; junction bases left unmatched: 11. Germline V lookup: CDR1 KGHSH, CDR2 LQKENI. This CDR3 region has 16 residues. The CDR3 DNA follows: TGTGCCAGCTCATCCTCCGGGACTAGCGGAACATATGAGCAGTTCTTC. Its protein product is CASSSSGTSGTYEQFF.

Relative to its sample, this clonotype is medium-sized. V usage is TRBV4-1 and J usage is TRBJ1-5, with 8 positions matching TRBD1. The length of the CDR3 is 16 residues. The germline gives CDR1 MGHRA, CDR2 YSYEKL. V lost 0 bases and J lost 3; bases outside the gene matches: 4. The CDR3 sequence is CASSQDDRGVNQPQHF. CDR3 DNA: TGCGCCAGCAGCCAAGATGACAGGGGCGTCAATCAGCCCCAGCATTTT.

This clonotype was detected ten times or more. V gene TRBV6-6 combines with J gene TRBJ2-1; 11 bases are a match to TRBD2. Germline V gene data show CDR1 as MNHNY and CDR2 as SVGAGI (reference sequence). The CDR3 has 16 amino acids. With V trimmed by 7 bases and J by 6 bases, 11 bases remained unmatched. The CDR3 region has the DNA TGTGCCAGCACCCCGCTAGCGGGGGGCCTCGGCAATGAGCAGTTCTTC. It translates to CASTPLAGGLGNEQFF.

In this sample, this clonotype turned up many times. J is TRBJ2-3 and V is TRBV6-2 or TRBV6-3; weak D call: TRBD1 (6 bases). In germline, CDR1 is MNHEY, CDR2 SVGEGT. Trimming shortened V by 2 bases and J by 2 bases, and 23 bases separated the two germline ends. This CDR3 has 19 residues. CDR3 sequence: CASSYPSQGTGLSTDTQYF. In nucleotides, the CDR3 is TGTGCCAGCAGTTACCCATCCCAAGGCACAGGGCTTTCCACAGATACGCAGTATTTT.

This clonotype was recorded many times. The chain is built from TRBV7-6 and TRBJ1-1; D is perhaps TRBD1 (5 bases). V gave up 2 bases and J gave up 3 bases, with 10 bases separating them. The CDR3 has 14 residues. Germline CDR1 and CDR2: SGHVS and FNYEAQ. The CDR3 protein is CASSLRAGDTEAFF. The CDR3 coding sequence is TGTGCCAGCAGCTTAAGGGCGGGGGACACTGAAGCTTTCTTT.

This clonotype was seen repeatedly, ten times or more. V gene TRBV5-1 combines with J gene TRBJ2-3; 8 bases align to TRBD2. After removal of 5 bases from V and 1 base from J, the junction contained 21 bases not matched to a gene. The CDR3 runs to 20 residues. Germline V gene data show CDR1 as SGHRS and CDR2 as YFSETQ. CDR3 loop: CASSSTGTIVLAGGTDTQYF. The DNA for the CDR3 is TGCGCCAGCAGTTCCACCGGGACAATTGTTCTAGCGGGTGGCACAGATACGCAGTATTTT. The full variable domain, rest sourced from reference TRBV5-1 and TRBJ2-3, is KAGVTQTPRYLIKTRGQQVTLSCSPISGHRSVSWYQQTPGQGLQFLFEYFSETQRNKGNFPGRFSGRQFSNSRSEMNVSTLELGDSALYLCASSSTGTIVLAGGTDTQYFGPGTRLTVL.

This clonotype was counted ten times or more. CDR3 DNA sequence: TGTGCCAGCAGACGATCACAGGGGATGTCCTATAATTCACCCCTCCACTTT. It translates to CASRRSQGMSYNSPLHF. This rearrangement joins TRBV6-2 or TRBV6-3 to TRBJ1-6; 7 bases line up with TRBD1. With 6 bases clipped from V and 1 base from J, the junction kept 9 bases outside the gene matches. The germline V gene has CDR1 MNHEY and CDR2 SVGEGT. The CDR3 contains 17 residues.

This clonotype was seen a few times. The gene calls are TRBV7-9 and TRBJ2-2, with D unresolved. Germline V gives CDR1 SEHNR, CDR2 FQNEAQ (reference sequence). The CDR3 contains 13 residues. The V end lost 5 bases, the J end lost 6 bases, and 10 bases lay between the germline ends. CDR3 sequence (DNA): TGTGCCAGCAGCAACCTCCAACCCGGGGAGCTGTTTTTT. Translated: CASSNLQPGELFF. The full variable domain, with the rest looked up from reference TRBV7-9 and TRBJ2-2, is DTGVSQNPRHKITKRGQNVTFRCDPISEHNRLYWYRQTLGQGPEFLTYFQNEAQLEKSRLLSDRFSAERPKGSFSTLEIQRTEQGDSAMYLCASSNLQPGELFFGEGSRLTVL.

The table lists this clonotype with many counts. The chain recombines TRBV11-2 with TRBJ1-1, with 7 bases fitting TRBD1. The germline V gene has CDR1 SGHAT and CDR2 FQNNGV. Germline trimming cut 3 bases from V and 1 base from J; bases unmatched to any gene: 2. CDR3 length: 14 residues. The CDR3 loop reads CASSFRQGNTEAFF. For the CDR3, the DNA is TGTGCCAGCAGCTTCCGACAGGGGAACACTGAAGCTTTCTTT.

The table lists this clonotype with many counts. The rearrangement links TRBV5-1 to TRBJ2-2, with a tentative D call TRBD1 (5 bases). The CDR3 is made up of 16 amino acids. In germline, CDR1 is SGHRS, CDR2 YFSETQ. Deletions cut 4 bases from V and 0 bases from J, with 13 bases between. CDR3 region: CASSPRELTNTGELFF. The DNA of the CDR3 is TGCGCCAGCAGCCCCAGGGAACTAACGAACACCGGGGAGCTGTTTTTT.

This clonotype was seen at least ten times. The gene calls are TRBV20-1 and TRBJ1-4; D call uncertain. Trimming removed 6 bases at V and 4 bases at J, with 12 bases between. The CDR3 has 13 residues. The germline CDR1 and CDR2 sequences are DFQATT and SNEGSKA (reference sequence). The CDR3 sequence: CSAVRRLNEKLFF. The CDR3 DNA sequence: TGCAGTGCCGTTCGGAGGCTTAATGAAAAACTGTTTTTT.

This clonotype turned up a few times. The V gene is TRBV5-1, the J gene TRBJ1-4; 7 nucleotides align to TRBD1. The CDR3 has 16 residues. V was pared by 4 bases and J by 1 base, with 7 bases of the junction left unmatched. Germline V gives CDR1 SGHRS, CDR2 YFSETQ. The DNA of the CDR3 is TGCGCCAGCAGCCAAGGGACAGCCGTAACTAATGAAAAACTGTTTTTT. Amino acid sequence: CASSQGTAVTNEKLFF.

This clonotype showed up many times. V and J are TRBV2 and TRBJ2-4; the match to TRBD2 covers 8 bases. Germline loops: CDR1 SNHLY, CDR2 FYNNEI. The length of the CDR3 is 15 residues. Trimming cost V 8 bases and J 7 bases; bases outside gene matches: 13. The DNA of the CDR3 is TGTGCCAGCCTCCCCTGGGGTAGCGGGGCTAACATTCAGTACTTC. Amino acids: CASLPWGSGANIQYF.

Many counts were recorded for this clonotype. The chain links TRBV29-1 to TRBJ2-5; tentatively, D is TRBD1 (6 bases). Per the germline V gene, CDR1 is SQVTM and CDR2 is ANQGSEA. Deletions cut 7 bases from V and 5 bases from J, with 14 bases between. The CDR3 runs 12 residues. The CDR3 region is CSADSSSETQYF. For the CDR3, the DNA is TGCAGCGCGGACAGTTCCTCGGAGACCCAGTACTTC.

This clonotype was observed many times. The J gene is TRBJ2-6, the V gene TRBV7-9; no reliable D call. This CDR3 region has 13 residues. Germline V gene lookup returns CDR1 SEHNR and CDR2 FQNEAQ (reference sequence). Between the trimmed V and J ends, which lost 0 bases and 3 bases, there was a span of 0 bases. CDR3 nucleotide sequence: TGTGCCAGCAGCTTAGCTGGGGCCAACGTCCTGACTTTC. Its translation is CASSLAGANVLTF.

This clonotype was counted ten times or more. Here the CDR3 DNA reads TGCGCCAGCAGCATGGGACAGTACTATGGCTACACCTTC. It encodes CASSMGQYYGYTF. The J gene is TRBJ1-2, the V gene TRBV5-1; 7 positions agree with TRBD1. The germline CDR1 and CDR2 sequences are SGHRS and YFSETQ. V dropped 4 bases and J dropped 3; count of bases not matched to a gene: 3. CDR3 length equals 13 residues.

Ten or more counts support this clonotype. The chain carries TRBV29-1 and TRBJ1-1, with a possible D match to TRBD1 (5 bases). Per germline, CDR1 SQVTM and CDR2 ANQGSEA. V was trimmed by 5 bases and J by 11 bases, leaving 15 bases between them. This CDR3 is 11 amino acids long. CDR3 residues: CSVNFQGRAFF. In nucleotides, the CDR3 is TGCAGCGTTAACTTCCAGGGTAGGGCTTTCTTT. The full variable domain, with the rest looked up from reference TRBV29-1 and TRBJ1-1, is SAVISQKPSRDICQRGTSLTIQCQVDSQVTMMFWYRQQPGQSLTLIATANQGSEATYESGFVIDKFPISRPNLTFSTLTVSNMSPEDSSIYLCSVNFQGRAFFGQGTRLTVV.

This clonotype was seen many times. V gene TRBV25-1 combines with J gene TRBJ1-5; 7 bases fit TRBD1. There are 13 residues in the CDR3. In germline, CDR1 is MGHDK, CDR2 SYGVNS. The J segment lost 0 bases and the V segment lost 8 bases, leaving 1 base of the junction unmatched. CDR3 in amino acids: CASPGGSNQPQHF. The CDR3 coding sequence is TGTGCCAGCCCAGGGGGTAGCAATCAGCCCCAGCATTTT.

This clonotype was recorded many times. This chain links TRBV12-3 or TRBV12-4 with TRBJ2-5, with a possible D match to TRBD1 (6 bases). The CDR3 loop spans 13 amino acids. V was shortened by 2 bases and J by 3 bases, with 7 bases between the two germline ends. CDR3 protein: CASSLSGEETQYF. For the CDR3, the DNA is TGTGCCAGCAGTTTATCAGGGGAAGAGACCCAGTACTTC.